This T cell receptor (beta chain) originates from a study of post-analysis software for immune sequencing data (dated by TCRdb to between 2014 and 2017). Concerning the study at large: The recorded disease courses included relapsing-remitting, secondary progressive and progressive-relapsing multiple sclerosis, and some patients had no subtype annotation. A subset of samples was prepared in parallel using single-end sample barcoding, then pooled and co-amplified after Illumina adapter ligation. The multiple sclerosis patient repertoires were compared with approximately 11 previously published healthy control repertoires from donors aged 6 to 25 years. Results and caveats for the whole study, not just this receptor: Compared with controls, multiple sclerosis patients had significantly lower normalized Chao1 diversity, a finding suggesting substantial peripheral T-cell clonal expansion. Direct clustering with F measure showed strong co-clustering of samples prepared in the same batch, prompting a batch-effect correction. A handful of TRBV segments, including TRBV5-6, TRBV5-1 and TRBV20-1, were significantly more frequent in patients than controls. The multiple sclerosis patient group was slightly younger than the control group.

Library method: PCR. TCRdb names Illumina HiSeq 2500 as the instrument used. To reduce PCR and sequencing biases, unique molecular identifiers were incorporated into the TCR beta cDNA libraries. Roughly 500,000 cDNA molecules were obtained for every 1 to 10 million input T cells, so each molecule roughly corresponded to one T cell. The patient libraries were prepared and sequenced with the same protocol used for the earlier healthy control dataset. Within a given batch, samples were prepared together, multiplexed and sequenced on the same HiSeq lane. The published analysis was carried out like this. Raw barcoded reads were processed with MIGEC, discarding single-read molecular identifier groups before consensus assembly and CDR3 extraction. VDJtools was used for post-analysis of the clonotype tables, and diversity was normalized by down-sampling every dataset to the size of the smallest sample. To correct batch-related cross-sample contamination, repertoire overlap clustering matched CDR3 amino acid sequences but not nucleotide sequences. The raw public reads went through TCRdb reprocessing: fastp at Q25, MiXCR clone calling, in-frame beta chains kept. Every entry covers one CDR3 protein and lists the most common genes and DNA from its rows. It is TCRdb's table, rather than the study itself, that gives the V and J calls and clone size. The sample yields some 240,000 distinct CDR3 sequences; 35% to 40% were counted once. Of the sample, roughly 4.8% falls within the top ten clones.

This clonotype was seen repeatedly, ten times or more. It has no known antigen specificity. No base quality information exists; no much larger clone differs at one position. TCR beta repertoires were profiled from peripheral blood of over 10 young patients with multiple sclerosis to demonstrate the VDJtools post-analysis software. The patients with multiple sclerosis were children and adolescents between 6 and 15 years of age. The CDR3 runs 13 amino acids, cysteine and phenylalanine included. Only the CDR3 DNA is retained, 39 bases long and in frame from the first base. The germline V gene specifies MNHNS as CDR1 and SASEGT as CDR2. V is cut back by 7 bases and J by 6 bases, with 8 bases in the junction unmatched.

Sequencing was done on a sample of blood. This clonotype was sampled from a girl under 18 with multiple sclerosis. The chain is assembled from TRBV6-1 and TRBJ2-7; 8 bases in the middle match TRBD1. The DNA is TGTGCCAGCAACGGAGACAGGGGCTTCGAGCAGTACTTC. It encodes CASNGDRGFEQYF.